One and the same sample provided the 30 T cell receptor beta chains below, sequenced in a study of response to subunit inactivated influenza vaccine. TCRdb redid the calling of the RT-PCR reads with MiXCR, one entry per CDR3 protein. The sample carries around 760,000 distinct CDR3 sequences, about 15% recorded once. The source was PBMCs from blood, collected 14 days before vaccination. The receptors come from a man aged 50-60 years who received an inactivated influenza vaccine.

This clonotype came up a few times. The chain joins TRBV6-5 to TRBJ1-2, with D unclear. The germline V and J ends were trimmed by 6 bases and 7 bases, with 9 bases remaining between them. The V gene's germline CDR1 is MNHEY and CDR2 SVGAGI. CDR3 size: 11 residues. This CDR3 reads CASRTTSGYTF. The DNA for the CDR3 is TGTGCCAGCAGAACTACGTCTGGCTACACCTTC.

This clonotype was seen ten or more times. The chain uses TRBV29-1 and TRBJ1-2, with 9 bases fitting TRBD1. This CDR3 has 13 amino acids. Looked up from germline, CDR1 is SQVTM and CDR2 is ANQGSEA. Trimming took 7 bases from V and 2 from J; bases not matched to a gene: 5. CDR3 sequence (DNA): TGCAGCGCTGGGACAGGGAGCAACTATGGCTACACCTTC. This sequence encodes CSAGTGSNYGYTF. The full variable domain, rest sourced from reference TRBV29-1 and TRBJ1-2, is SAVISQKPSRDICQRGTSLTIQCQVDSQVTMMFWYRQQPGQSLTLIATANQGSEATYESGFVIDKFPISRPNLTFSTLTVSNMSPEDSSIYLCSAGTGSNYGYTFGSGTRLTVV.

This clonotype showed up just a few times. The J gene is TRBJ1-6, the V gene TRBV3-1; no clear D gene. CDR1 LGHDT and CDR2 YNNKEL come from the germline V gene (reference sequence). This CDR3 has 15 residues. V lost 4 bases to trimming and J lost 7 bases, with 14 bases between them. CDR3 bases: TGTGCCAGCAGCCTAGGACGGAACTTAAATTCACCCCTCCACTTT. Residues: CASSLGRNLNSPLHF.

In its sample, this clonotype was seen a few times. The chain uses TRBV28 and TRBJ1-2, with 11 nucleotides matching TRBD1. Germline V gene sequence: CDR1 MDHEN, CDR2 SYDVKM. This CDR3 is 14 amino acids long. V gave up 4 bases and J gave up 8 bases; unmatched junction bases: 6. DNA for the CDR3: TGTGCCAGCAGTTCCCCTGGACAGGGGGCCGGCTACACCTTC. This codes for CASSSPGQGAGYTF.

This clonotype turned up a few times. This chain joins TRBV20-1 and TRBJ2-3; maybe TRBD2 (5 bases). The CDR3 runs to 12 residues. Germline assignment: CDR1 DFQATT and CDR2 SNEGSKA (reference sequence). The CDR3 loop is CRAGSSPDTQYF. The CDR3 bases are TGCAGGGCGGGTAGTAGTCCAGATACGCAGTATTTT.

This chain connects TRBV12-3 or TRBV12-4 to TRBJ1-2, with a possible D match to TRBD1 (6 bases). The V end lost 6 bases, the J end lost 4 bases, and 18 bases lay between the germline ends. This CDR3 contains 15 residues. CDR3 sequence: CASSTIRGPAYGYTF. The CDR3 DNA reads TGTGCCAGCAGCACGATACGGGGGCCGGCCTATGGCTACACCTTC.

V and J are TRBV9 and TRBJ2-1; TRBD2 matches at 15 bases. In germline, CDR1 is SGDLS, CDR2 YYNGEE. The CDR3 length is 16 residues. The V segment lost 7 bases and the J segment 7 bases; nucleotides outside the gene matches: 9. CDR3 in DNA: TGTGCCAGCGGCGCGGGACTAGCGGGAGGTGAAAATGAGCAGTTCTTC. Encoded protein: CASGAGLAGGENEQFF. The full variable domain, completed using reference TRBV9 and TRBJ2-1, is DSGVTQTPKHLITATGQRVTLRCSPRSGDLSVYWYQQSLDQGLQFLIQYYNGEERAKGNILERFSAQQFPDLHSELNLSSLELGDSALYFCASGAGLAGGENEQFFGPGTRLTVL.

This chain connects TRBV6-6 to TRBJ2-1; TRBD1 is a possible D gene (6 bases). The V gene lost 6 bases and the J gene lost 10 bases, with 13 bases spanning the gap. Germline V gives CDR1 MNHNY, CDR2 SVGAGI (reference sequence). The CDR3 contains 12 residues. For the CDR3, the DNA is TGTGCCAGCAGGACCGACAGGAGGGAGCAGTTCTTC. This gives the protein CASRTDRREQFF.

The gene calls are TRBV20-1 and TRBJ2-7; D remains unclear. The length of the CDR3 is 14 residues. From germline, CDR1 is DFQATT and CDR2 SNEGSKA (reference sequence). Trimming stripped 0 bases from V and 3 bases from J, with 12 bases between. The CDR3: CSARDFRNIYEQYF. DNA for the CDR3: TGCAGTGCTAGAGATTTCCGGAACATCTACGAGCAGTACTTC.

There are a few counts of this clonotype. V gene TRBV18 combines with J gene TRBJ2-7, with D possibly TRBD2 on 6 matching bases. The CDR3 has 14 amino acids. The germline V gene encodes CDR1 KGHSH and CDR2 LQKENI. V lost 2 bases and J 5 bases, leaving 13 bases between the germline ends. The CDR3, as DNA: TGTGCCAGCTCACCAGGGCTAGCGATCGACGAGCAGTACTTC. Protein: CASSPGLAIDEQYF.

This clonotype was detected a few times. The CDR3 region is CASSLASRGAGYEQYF. The CDR3 region has the DNA TGTGCCAGCAGCTTAGCCTCCAGGGGTGCCGGGTACGAGCAGTACTTC. This chain uses TRBV7-2 with TRBJ2-7; a possible D gene is TRBD1 (6 bases). Germline loops: CDR1 SGHTA, CDR2 FQGNSA. CDR3 length: 16 amino acids. Trimming stripped 0 bases from V and 4 bases from J, with 16 bases between.

This clonotype has a handful of counts. The rearrangement joins TRBV10-3 to TRBJ2-5; TRBD1 might be the D (5 bases). V gave up 4 bases and J gave up 5 bases, with 11 bases separating them. Looked up from germline, CDR1 is ENHRY and CDR2 is SYGVKD. The CDR3 has 13 residues. CDR3 sequence reads: CAISGGSGETQYF. In nucleotides, the CDR3 is TGTGCCATCAGTGGGGGCAGTGGGGAGACCCAGTACTTC.

The rearrangement uses TRBV7-9 and TRBJ1-3; TRBD1 is a possible D gene (6 bases). V was shortened by 5 bases and J by 2 bases, with 10 bases between the two germline ends. The CDR3 is made up of 14 amino acids. From germline, CDR1 is SEHNR and CDR2 FQNEAQ (reference sequence). The CDR3, as DNA: TGTGCCAGCAGCCGACGACAGGCTGGAAACACCATATATTTT. This translates into CASSRRQAGNTIYF.

The sample holds a few counts of this clonotype. The chain couples TRBV4-3 to TRBJ2-7, with TRBD1 matching over 9 bases. Germline V CDR1 and CDR2: LGHNA, YSLEER. V lost 4 bases, J lost 5 bases, and 12 bases stayed unmatched. This CDR3 comprises 16 residues. CDR3 sequence (DNA): TGCGCCAGCAGCCCAGAATCGGGACAGGGCTATGACGAGCAGTACTTC. It specifies CASSPESGQGYDEQYF.

This clonotype has more than one count but fewer than ten. The gene calls are TRBV11-1 and TRBJ2-1, with D perhaps assigned TRBD1 or TRBD2 (5 bases each). Germline CDR1 is SGHAT and CDR2 is FQDESV (reference sequence). The CDR3 spans 14 residues. Trimming took off 2 bases at V and 5 bases at J, with 10 bases between the two ends. The DNA for the CDR3 is TGTGCCAGCAGCTTATCCGGGACCCACAATGAGCAGTTCTTC. As protein: CASSLSGTHNEQFF.

This clonotype has just a few counts. The chain has TRBV6-1 and TRBJ2-1, with D possibly called TRBD1 or TRBD2 (5 bases each). With 2 bases removed from V and 15 bases from J, the gap between germline ends came to 14 bases. Germline assignment: CDR1 MNHNS and CDR2 SASEGT. The CDR3 totals 12 residues. CDR3 region: CASSEPRGAGFF. The CDR3 coding sequence is TGTGCCAGCAGTGAACCTCGAGGGGCCGGGTTCTTC.

The chain couples TRBV6-1 to TRBJ2-5; D ambiguous. The CDR3 consists of 15 residues. V lost 0 bases and J lost 0, with 8 bases in between. Per germline, CDR1 MNHNS and CDR2 SASEGT. The CDR3 is CASSEAPAYQETQYF. DNA of the CDR3: TGTGCCAGCAGTGAAGCCCCAGCCTACCAAGAGACCCAGTACTTC.

The chain couples TRBV7-2 to TRBJ1-3; D unresolved. CDR1 is SGHTA, CDR2 FQGNSA, per germline. The V and J ends lost 5 bases and 0 bases respectively, with 14 bases between them. This CDR3 is 16 amino acids long. The CDR3, as DNA: TGTGCCAGCAGCCTAGATTACATCCCCTCTGGAAACACCATATATTTT. Encoded protein: CASSLDYIPSGNTIYF.

This clonotype was observed many times. The V call is TRBV12-3 or TRBV12-4, the J call TRBJ1-2; 7 nucleotides align to TRBD1. This CDR3 has 13 residues. V shed 6 bases, J shed 2 bases, and the junction held 3 bases outside the gene matches. CDR3 residues: CASREQGNYGYTF. The CDR3 DNA follows: TGTGCCAGCAGAGAACAGGGGAACTATGGCTACACCTTC.

The J gene is TRBJ2-1, the V gene TRBV5-5; 9 bases are shared with TRBD2. V shed 4 bases and J 5 bases; nucleotides not matched to a gene: 7. CDR3 length: 15 residues. Germline CDR1 and CDR2: SGHKS and YYEKEE (reference sequence). CDR3 sequence (DNA): TGTGCCAGCAGCCCGCAAGCGGGGGGAAACAATGAGCAGTTCTTC. Protein product: CASSPQAGGNNEQFF.

V gene TRBV30 combines with J gene TRBJ1-5, with 8 bases identical to TRBD1. The CDR3 is 14 amino acids. Germline trimming cut 5 bases from V and 0 bases from J; bases unmatched to any gene: 3. Germline V gives CDR1 GTSNPN, CDR2 SVGIG (reference sequence). As DNA, the CDR3 is TGTGCCTGGGGACAGGGTTTTAGCAATCAGCCCCAGCATTTT. It encodes CAWGQGFSNQPQHF.

The gene calls are TRBV12-3 or TRBV12-4 and TRBJ1-1; no clear D. The V gene lost 5 bases and the J gene lost 0 bases, with 10 bases spanning the gap. The CDR3 loop spans 14 amino acids. CDR3 sequence (DNA): TGTGCCAGCAGTGCAACAGTTTTGAACACTGAAGCTTTCTTT. Protein sequence: CASSATVLNTEAFF.

Only a few counts were recorded for this clonotype. A clone one base away is much larger, so this may be a read error. The chain couples TRBV5-1 to TRBJ2-1; TRBD2 aligns across 7 bases. The CDR3 runs to 11 residues. Germline assignment: CDR1 SGHRS and CDR2 YFSETQ. Losses at the gene ends were 3 bases for V and 9 bases for J; bases not matched to a gene: 0. CDR3 in amino acids: CASSWEGEQFF. The CDR3 DNA reads TGCGCCAGCAGCTGGGAGGGTGAGCAGTTCTTC.

In this sample, this clonotype turned up a few times. The chain is built from TRBV6-1 and TRBJ2-1; D is undetermined. The CDR3 extends over 15 amino acids. V was clipped by 5 bases and J by 5 bases, with 16 bases between them. CDR1 is MNHNS, CDR2 SASEGT, per germline. The CDR3 sequence is CASSLLLGYHNEQFF. The CDR3 DNA reads as TGTGCCAGCAGTCTCCTCCTGGGGTACCACAATGAGCAGTTCTTC.

The CDR3 sequence: CASSEGAGGLNEQFF. In DNA form, the CDR3 reads TGTGCCAGCAGTGAGGGAGCGGGGGGCTTAAATGAGCAGTTCTTC. The V call is TRBV6-4, the J call TRBJ2-1; 9 bases are a match to TRBD2. The ends lost 3 bases at V and 7 bases at J; junction bases unmatched: 7. This CDR3 contains 15 residues. Germline-derived CDR1 and CDR2 are MRHNA and SNTAGT.

This clonotype was seen only a few times. The CDR3 loop is CASSGPSGEYSNQPQHF. As DNA, the CDR3 is TGTGCCAGCAGTGGGCCCTCCGGGGAATATAGCAATCAGCCCCAGCATTTT. The gene calls are TRBV2 and TRBJ1-5; D is unclear. Looked up from germline, CDR1 is SNHLY and CDR2 is FYNNEI. Between the trimmed V and J ends, which lost 4 bases and 0 bases, there was a span of 16 bases. CDR3 size: 17 residues.

The J gene is TRBJ2-7, the V gene TRBV27; D is unresolved. The CDR3 is made up of 14 amino acids. The germline V and J ends were trimmed by 2 bases and 1 base, with 9 bases remaining between them. Germline V lookup: CDR1 MNHEY, CDR2 SMNVEV (reference sequence). This CDR3 reads CASSLVTDSYEQYF. The CDR3 DNA reads TGTGCCAGCAGTTTAGTTACAGATTCCTACGAGCAGTACTTC.

This clonotype showed up just a few times. V usage is TRBV29-1 and J usage is TRBJ1-1, with 9 bases aligning to TRBD1. The trim removed 6 bases at V and 0 bases at J, leaving 5 bases unmatched. CDR1 is SQVTM and CDR2 is ANQGSEA in the germline V gene. This CDR3 has 14 residues. The CDR3 region is CSVTGGRVNTEAFF. The CDR3 DNA is TGCAGCGTGACAGGGGGGCGAGTGAACACTGAAGCTTTCTTT.

This chain uses TRBV30 with TRBJ2-7, with 7 bases identical to TRBD2. The trim removed 8 bases at V and 3 bases at J, leaving 4 bases unmatched. CDR1 and CDR2 (germline): GTSNPN, SVGIG (reference sequence). The CDR3 consists of 11 residues. The DNA for the CDR3 is TGTGCCGAGGAGCGGGGCTACGAGCAGTACTTC. This encodes CAEERGYEQYF.

Turning to this clonotype: At one boundary the junction diverges from the germline segment, which might be a read error. CDR3: CTSSYPAGSSYNEQFF. Here the CDR3 DNA reads TGTACCAGCAGTTACCCGGCGGGCAGCTCCTACAATGAGCAGTTCTTC. This chain joins TRBV6-2 or TRBV6-3 and TRBJ2-1; perhaps TRBD2 as D (5 bases). This CDR3 is 16 amino acids long. Germline CDR1 MNHEY, CDR2 SVGEGT.